This is a list of T cell receptor beta chains from one sample in a study of T-cell reconstitution after alpha-beta-depleted transplantation in children. TCRdb passed the PCR reads through MiXCR, listing each CDR3 protein once. Of approximately 130,000 distinct CDR3 sequences in the sample, about 9.9% were seen once. The material sequenced was PBMCs, mostly from graft donor cells, taken 180 days after TCRalphabeta/CD19-depleted stem cell transplant. These receptors all stem from a girl younger than two who had a stem cell transplant for combined immunodeficiency, so the T cells may come from the graft donor. CDR3s leave out the opening cysteine and the closing phenylalanine or tryptophan.

TRBJ2-3,TRBV7-8,ASSLGASTDTQY
TRBJ1-4,TRBV19,ASSSGTVNEKLF
TRBJ2-5,TRBV29-1,SAGRAGPQETQY
TRBJ2-7,TRBV7-2,ASSPGGRSVHEQY
TRBJ2-7,TRBV12-3/TRBV12-4,ASTLGGSGYEQY
TRBJ1-6,TRBV5-1,ASSLQTGNSPLH
TRBJ1-1,TRBV29-1,SADEGQAF
TRBJ2-5,TRBV5-5,ASSAYRELWETQY
TRBJ1-6,TRBV28,ASSPHKGQVYNSPLH
TRBJ2-1,TRBV18,ASSLRTGYFNEQF
TRBJ1-5,TRBV6-1,ASRQGVHQPQH
TRBJ2-2,TRBV5-6,ASRPFRQSISNTGELF
TRBJ1-6,TRBV12-3/TRBV12-4,ASTWASANSPLH
TRBJ2-7,TRBV10-3,ATSPGTVYEQY
TRBJ2-7,TRBV12-3/TRBV12-4,ASSLEGGFSYEQY
TRBJ2-7,TRBV7-9,ASSPPSGRAPSEQY
TRBJ1-2,TRBV20-1,SAGQGGNYGYT
TRBJ1-2,TRBV27,ASRTGNYGYT
TRBJ2-5,TRBV5-1,ASSLVLGTGGQETQY
TRBJ2-6,TRBV30,AWSVLPLRANVLT
TRBJ2-3,TRBV6-2/TRBV6-3,ASTVRRAGDTQY
TRBJ1-2,TRBV12-3/TRBV12-4,ASSFGGEAAFGYT
TRBJ2-3,TRBV20-1,SAWPGLAGAKGTDTQY
TRBJ1-2,TRBV6-6,ASRDPGDYGYT
TRBJ2-1,TRBV5-1,ASETGIPYNEQF
TRBJ2-3,TRBV12-5,ASGSVLPNFTDTQY
TRBJ2-7,TRBV6-1,ASSPNQVSYEQY
TRBJ2-1,TRBV6-5,ASSYPTSGSITYNEQF
TRBJ1-2,TRBV30,AWRAAGAGYT
TRBJ1-6,TRBV11-2,ASSLAQVRRSDSPLH
TRBJ2-2,TRBV5-1,ASSSHRTPIHFNVNTGELF
TRBJ1-5,TRBV5-1,ASSLTGGGGQPQH
TRBJ2-5,TRBV20-1,SARQGASQETQY
TRBJ1-1,TRBV12-3/TRBV12-4,ASSPTGIDTEAF
TRBJ2-5,TRBV20-1,SARTAGQETQY
TRBJ2-3,TRBV10-3,AISESQRPGDTQY
TRBJ1-2,TRBV28,ASSSIRGSGGYT
TRBJ2-6,TRBV20-1,SARDRARVSGANVLT
TRBJ2-2,TRBV7-2,ASSLVGDSRTGELF
TRBJ2-1,TRBV24-1,ATSETWDEQF
TRBJ1-4,TRBV20-1,SARQGFNEKLF
TRBJ1-6,TRBV6-1,ASGRASNSPLH
TRBJ1-5,TRBV7-2,ASSLNWVESNQPQH
TRBJ2-7,TRBV7-2,ASSGQALLPEQY